This TCR beta chain was documented in a study of shared clonotypes between healthy human individuals. Original analysis: Junction-only sequences produced by ImmunoSEQ had no quality scores, so filtering differed. The repertoire was sequenced with immunoSEQ multiplex PCR; TCRdb's copy has only in-frame clones and lacks some. V and J calls plus clone size are reproduced from that table; the DNA served to infer D and trimming. The table records 450,000 to 650,000 clones, around 80% of them present only once. General observations from the study: What limited the represented genetic and exposure-history diversity was the small number of donors. Blood was the sole source, and tissue repertoires probably differ.

Remarks on this clone: Its antigen is still unknown. The CDR3 does not end in the conserved phenylalanine or tryptophan, so this is likely a read error.

This sequence was found in a woman aged 40-49 years in good health. Some clones in this sample may be carry-over from other donors' samples. The sample comprised PBMCs.

CDR3 coding DNA: TGCGCCAGCAGCCCGGGACAGGGAATTGGCTATGGCTACACCCTC. Its translation is CASSPGQGIGYGYTL. V is TRBV5-1 and J is TRBJ1-2, with TRBD1 matching over 9 bases. Germline V CDR1 and CDR2: SGHRS, YFSETQ. J gave up 4 bases and V 4 bases, and 8 bases lay outside the gene matches. The CDR3 length is 15 residues.